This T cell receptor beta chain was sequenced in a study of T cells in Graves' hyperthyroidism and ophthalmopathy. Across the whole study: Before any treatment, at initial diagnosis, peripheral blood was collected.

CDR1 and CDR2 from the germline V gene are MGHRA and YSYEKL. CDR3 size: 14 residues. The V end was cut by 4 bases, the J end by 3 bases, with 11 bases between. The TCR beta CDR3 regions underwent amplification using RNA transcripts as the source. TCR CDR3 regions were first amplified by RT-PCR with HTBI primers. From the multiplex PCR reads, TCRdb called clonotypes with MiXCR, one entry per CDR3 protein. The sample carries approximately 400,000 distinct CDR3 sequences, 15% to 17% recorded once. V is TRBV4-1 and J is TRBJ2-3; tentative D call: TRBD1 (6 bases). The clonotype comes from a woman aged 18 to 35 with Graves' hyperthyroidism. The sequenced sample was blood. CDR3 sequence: CASSLVQGTDTQYF. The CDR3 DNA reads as TGCGCCAGCAGCCTTGTACAGGGTACAGATACGCAGTATTTT.